This TCR beta chain was recorded in a study of T-cell reconstitution after alpha-beta-depleted transplantation in children. Study-wide findings and caveats: T-cell counts and diversity at one year post-transplant came mainly from newly produced T cells. Alpha-beta T cells about two months after transplant reportedly derived from several hundred expanded graft clones. After transplant, high TCRbeta diversity at day 60 in some patients arose from surviving recipient T cells and thymic progenitors.

This clonotype appeared many times. Antigen: not known. A library of TCRbeta sequences, prepared with unique molecular identifiers, was generated. TCRdb itself ran the PCR reads through MiXCR, one entry per CDR3 protein. This repertoire shows around 440,000 distinct CDR3 sequences, about 11% found once; its top ten account for just over 2%. V was cut by 5 bases and J by 2 bases, with 13 bases left in between. Germline V gene sequence: CDR1 MGHRA, CDR2 YSYEKL. The CDR3 has 14 amino acids. The sequences come from PBMCs, collected before TCRalphabeta/CD19-depleted stem cell transplant. The clonotype originates from a child aged 2 to 10 with inherited bone marrow failure, due to receive a stem cell transplant. The chain uses TRBV4-1 and TRBJ2-7, with D possibly being TRBD1 or TRBD2 (5 bases each). In DNA, the CDR3 is TGCGCCAGCAGCATGCCGGGACGGACCTACGAGCAGTACTTC. Protein: CASSMPGRTYEQYF.